The 26 T cell receptor beta chains listed next were all sequenced from one sample in a study of cytomegalovirus exposure and HLA in healthy donors. The PCR contained 60 Vbeta and 13 Jbeta primers. Generated by immunoSEQ multiplex PCR, the TCRdb table keeps only in-frame clones and is missing some. The profile covers roughly 130,000 clones, with around 85% appearing a single time and around 1.7% taken by the ten largest. Specimen: PBMCs. The origin of the receptors is a boy under 18 in good health and CMV-seronegative.

As to this clone: Mismatch with germline at one junction end may stem from a read error. The J gene is TRBJ1-4, the V gene TRBV9; TRBD1 matches at 8 bases. Germline CDR1 reads SGDLS; CDR2 reads YYNGEE. This CDR3 contains 15 residues. The CDR3 here is CASSVGQGGNEKLFF. DNA of the CDR3: TGTGCCAGCAGTGTAGGACAGGGAGGTAATGAAAAACTGTTTTTT.

The rearrangement links TRBV7-9 to TRBJ1-2, with D hard to call. The CDR3 runs 14 residues. Trimming took off 3 bases at V and 0 bases at J, with 8 bases between the two ends. Germline V gene lookup returns CDR1 SEHNR and CDR2 FQNEAQ (reference sequence). The DNA for the CDR3 is TGTGCCAGCAGCTTCTCTGAGTCTAACTATGGCTACACCTTC. It codes for CASSFSESNYGYTF.

The genes are TRBV7-2 and TRBJ2-1; possible D gene TRBD1, 6 bases. The V end was cut by 3 bases, the J end by 7 bases, with 16 bases between. Looked up from germline, CDR1 is SGHTA and CDR2 is FQGNSA. The CDR3 covers 15 residues. CDR3 DNA: TGTGCCAGCAGCTTCGACAGGTTCTTGGGGAATGAGCAGTTCTTC. Translating it yields CASSFDRFLGNEQFF.

The chain has TRBV7-9 and TRBJ2-5, with 7 bases matching TRBD1. Germline CDR1 is SEHNR and CDR2 is FQNEAQ (reference sequence). The trim removed 8 bases at V and 0 bases at J, leaving 3 bases unmatched. This CDR3 contains 13 residues. The CDR3 is CASRRGYQETQYF. The CDR3, as DNA: TGTGCCAGCCGCAGGGGGTACCAAGAGACCCAGTACTTC. The full variable domain, with the rest looked up from reference TRBV7-9 and TRBJ2-5, is DTGVSQNPRHKITKRGQNVTFRCDPISEHNRLYWYRQTLGQGPEFLTYFQNEAQLEKSRLLSDRFSAERPKGSFSTLEIQRTEQGDSAMYLCASRRGYQETQYFGPGTRLLVL.

The chain joins TRBV28 to TRBJ1-2; the D is unclear. Per germline, CDR1 MDHEN and CDR2 SYDVKM. This CDR3 is built from 14 residues. Trimming pared 7 bases from V and 4 bases from J, leaving 16 bases between. CDR3 coding DNA: TGTGCCAGCACCGTCGAGAGGGATGGCTATGGCTACACCTTC. This translates into CASTVERDGYGYTF.

The V call is TRBV30, the J call TRBJ2-7, with 8 bases fitting TRBD2. The CDR3 has 12 residues. CDR1 GTSNPN and CDR2 SVGIG come from the germline V gene (reference sequence). V lost 3 bases to trimming and J lost 6 bases; unmatched junction nucleotides: 4. In DNA form, the CDR3 reads TGTGCCTGGAGCGGGAGGGCCGTCGAGCAGTACTTC. As protein: CAWSGRAVEQYF.

The V and J genes are TRBV9 and TRBJ2-1; D unresolved. V lost 4 bases and J lost 5, with 13 bases in between. From germline, CDR1 is SGDLS and CDR2 YYNGEE. The CDR3 consists of 14 residues. The CDR3 sequence: CASSIKTIDNEQFF. CDR3 bases: TGTGCCAGCAGCATCAAAACAATTGACAATGAGCAGTTCTTC. Looking up the rest from reference TRBV9 and TRBJ2-1 gives the full variable domain: DSGVTQTPKHLITATGQRVTLRCSPRSGDLSVYWYQQSLDQGLQFLIQYYNGEERAKGNILERFSAQQFPDLHSELNLSSLELGDSALYFCASSIKTIDNEQFFGPGTRLTVL.

The chain carries TRBV6-4 and TRBJ2-3, with D possibly being TRBD2 (6 bases). Germline CDR1 and CDR2: MRHNA and SNTAGT. Trimming removed 6 bases from V and 8 bases from J, with 30 bases in between. The CDR3 has 18 residues. The CDR3 region is CASSSRGWGGYVRGTQYF. CDR3 nucleotide sequence: TGTGCCAGCAGCTCCCGGGGTTGGGGCGGTTACGTGCGGGGTACGCAGTATTTT.

The gene calls are TRBV5-1 and TRBJ1-1; TRBD1 agrees at 9 bases. The CDR3 has 14 residues. V lost 4 bases and J lost 3; bases outside the gene matches: 4. The germline V gene has CDR1 SGHRS and CDR2 YFSETQ. The CDR3: CASSIQGADTEAFF. As DNA, the CDR3 is TGCGCCAGCAGCATACAGGGGGCGGACACTGAAGCTTTCTTT.

The rearrangement links TRBV7-3 to TRBJ2-3; 9 bases line up with TRBD2. The CDR3 has 15 amino acids. The V gene end was trimmed by 0 bases and the J gene end by 5 bases; junction bases not matched to a gene: 3. Germline loops: CDR1 SGHTA, CDR2 FQGTGA. CDR3 nucleotides: TGTGCCAGCAGCTTAACTAGCGGGAGTGGAGATACGCAGTATTTT. This sequence encodes CASSLTSGSGDTQYF.

The genes are TRBV4-2 and TRBJ2-2, with D possibly matching TRBD2 (6 bases). This CDR3 has 16 amino acids. V lost 0 bases, J lost 2 bases, and 10 bases lay in between. Germline CDR1 LGHNA, CDR2 YNFKEQ. Here the CDR3 DNA reads TGTGCCAGCAGCCAAGAGACGGGAGAAAACACCGGGGAGCTGTTTTTT. Protein sequence: CASSQETGENTGELFF.

The chain links TRBV5-6 to TRBJ1-1, with no clear D. CDR1 SGHDT and CDR2 YYEEEE come from the germline V gene. Trimming stripped 0 bases from V and 2 bases from J, with 8 bases between. The CDR3 covers 14 residues. CDR3 region: CASSLGQINTEAFF. DNA for the CDR3: TGTGCCAGCAGCTTGGGACAAATCAACACTGAAGCTTTCTTT. The variable domain in full, completed from reference TRBV5-6 and TRBJ1-1, reads DAGVTQSPTHLIKTRGQQVTLRCSPKSGHDTVSWYQQALGQGPQFIFQYYEEEERQRGNFPDRFSGHQFPNYSSELNVNALLLGDSALYLCASSLGQINTEAFFGQGTRLTVV.

The rearrangement uses TRBV5-1 and TRBJ1-3; TRBD1 is a possible D gene (5 bases). This CDR3 is 11 amino acids long. The V gene's germline CDR1 is SGHRS and CDR2 YFSETQ. Trimming cost V 6 bases and J 5 bases, with 6 bases left between them. CDR3 amino acids: CASTGRNTIYF. The CDR3 DNA follows: TGCGCCAGCACAGGGAGAAACACCATATATTTT.

The chain recombines TRBV4-1 with TRBJ2-1; TRBD2 matches at 13 bases. V shed 5 bases, J shed 1 base, and the junction held 8 bases outside the gene matches. CDR3 length equals 18 residues. CDR1 and CDR2 from the germline V gene are MGHRA and YSYEKL. In DNA, the CDR3 is TGCGCCAGCAGCTTACTAGCGGGAGGGCCGGAATCCTACAATGAGCAGTTCTTC. Its translation is CASSLLAGGPESYNEQFF.

V and J are TRBV30 and TRBJ1-4, with TRBD1 matching over 7 bases. The J segment lost 3 bases and the V segment lost 3 bases, leaving 4 bases of the junction unmatched. The CDR3 is 14 residues long. Germline-derived CDR1 and CDR2 are GTSNPN and SVGIG (reference sequence). The chain's CDR3 is CAWSHRGPNEKLFF. The DNA of the CDR3 is TGTGCCTGGAGCCACAGGGGCCCTAATGAAAAACTGTTTTTT.

This clone has just one count. This chain joins TRBV7-2 and TRBJ2-7, with D perhaps matching TRBD1 (6 bases). Germline V CDR1 and CDR2: SGHTA, FQGNSA. The CDR3 runs to 13 residues. The germline V and J ends were trimmed by 3 bases and 2 bases, with 8 bases remaining between them. The CDR3 sequence: CASSFAGAYEQYF. CDR3 bases: TGTGCCAGCAGCTTCGCAGGGGCCTACGAGCAGTACTTC.

The V call is TRBV2, the J call TRBJ2-4; D not certain. The V end was cut by 6 bases, the J end by 8 bases, with 14 bases between. This CDR3 comprises 13 residues. Germline assignment: CDR1 SNHLY and CDR2 FYNNEI. Here the CDR3 DNA reads TGTGCCAGCAGGAATGCTAGAAAGGACATTCAGTACTTC. Protein product: CASRNARKDIQYF.

The chain combines TRBV9 with TRBJ2-3; D is ambiguous. V was cut by 0 bases and J by 6 bases, with 14 bases left in between. CDR3 length: 15 residues. CDR1 and CDR2 from the germline V gene are SGDLS and YYNGEE. CDR3: CASSVVPSPQDTQYF. CDR3 DNA sequence: TGTGCCAGCAGCGTAGTTCCGAGCCCACAGGATACGCAGTATTTT.

The chain recombines TRBV4-3 with TRBJ1-2, with D hard to call. This CDR3 has 13 amino acids. V lost 0 bases, J lost 8 bases, and 10 bases lay in between. Germline assignment: CDR1 LGHNA and CDR2 YSLEER. Here the CDR3 reads CASSQDRGLGYTF. The DNA of the CDR3 is TGCGCCAGCAGCCAAGATCGGGGTCTAGGCTACACCTTC.

V is TRBV7-3 and J is TRBJ2-1, with a tentative D call TRBD2 (7 bases). V was shortened by 2 bases and J by 8 bases, with 16 bases between the two germline ends. Germline-derived CDR1 and CDR2 are SGHTA and FQGTGA. CDR3 length equals 15 residues. CDR3 sequence: CASSLRGGARHEQFF. CDR3 sequence (DNA): TGTGCCAGCAGCTTACGTGGGGGGGCCAGGCATGAGCAGTTCTTC.

V and J are TRBV5-1 and TRBJ2-7; TRBD2 might be the D (6 bases). Germline lookup yields CDR1 SGHRS and CDR2 YFSETQ. The CDR3 spans 15 residues. Trimming left V 4 bases short and J 4 bases short, with 18 bases between. As DNA, the CDR3 is TGCGCCAGCAGCCAGACTAGTATAAAGGTGTACGAGCAGTACTTC. This gives the protein CASSQTSIKVYEQYF.

The rearrangement links TRBV6-5 to TRBJ2-1; 7 bases agree with TRBD2. The CDR3 totals 14 residues. Trimming took 6 bases from V and 1 from J; bases not matched to a gene: 3. Looked up from germline, CDR1 is MNHEY and CDR2 is SVGAGI. CDR3 coding DNA: TGTGCCAGCAGGGGCGGGAGTTCCTACAATGAGCAGTTCTTC. Translation gives CASRGGSSYNEQFF.

This chain connects TRBV7-9 to TRBJ2-7; D may be TRBD2 (6 bases). This CDR3 contains 14 residues. The germline V gene encodes CDR1 SEHNR and CDR2 FQNEAQ (reference sequence). The V and J ends lost 0 bases and 5 bases respectively, with 11 bases between them. Here the CDR3 reads CASSLAAGFDEQYF. CDR3 sequence (DNA): TGTGCCAGCAGCTTAGCGGCGGGGTTCGACGAGCAGTACTTC.

The V gene is TRBV7-2, the J gene TRBJ2-7, with D maybe TRBD1 (6 bases). Between the trimmed V and J ends, which lost 5 bases and 3 bases, there was a span of 11 bases. The CDR3 is made up of 13 amino acids. CDR1 is SGHTA, CDR2 FQGNSA, per germline. The CDR3 nucleotides read TGTGCCAGCAGCCGGACAGAGTACTACGAGCAGTACTTC. Its translation is CASSRTEYYEQYF. Full variable domain (rest looked up from reference TRBV7-2 and TRBJ2-7): GAGVSQSPSNKVTEKGKDVELRCDPISGHTALYWYRQSLGQGLEFLIYFQGNSAPDKSGLPSDRFSAERTGGSVSTLTIQRTQQEDSAVYLCASSRTEYYEQYFGPGTRLTVT.

The chain is built from TRBV30 and TRBJ2-3, with D unresolved. The CDR3 consists of 13 residues. Germline values: CDR1 GTSNPN, CDR2 SVGIG (reference sequence). The V end lost 0 bases, the J end lost 0 bases, and 4 bases lay between the germline ends. The CDR3 DNA is TGTGCCTGGAGTGTACAGAGCACAGATACGCAGTATTTT. Amino acids: CAWSVQSTDTQYF.

This clone occurred once. The V gene is TRBV6-1, the J gene TRBJ1-2; unclear D gene. V was cut by 6 bases and J by 3 bases, with 14 bases left in between. The germline gives CDR1 MNHNS, CDR2 SASEGT. This CDR3 is 14 amino acids long. The CDR3 DNA follows: TGTGCCAGCAGCAGAACCACTCGGGACTATGGCTACACCTTC. This sequence encodes CASSRTTRDYGYTF.